This TCR beta chain was recovered during a study of Ad26.COV2.S vaccination and SARS-CoV-2 variants. Study in general: This donor came from the COV1001 trial of Ad26.COV2.S. General study points: It is possible that the TCR breadth and depth analyses underestimated the total T cell responses. Vaccine recipients showed a spike-specific TCR breadth that was higher than in placebo recipients.

About this clone itself: Its target is unknown. Germline and junction disagree at one end, which may indicate a read error.

Treatment: around 19 received Ad26.COV2.S at low or high dose, single or two shots; roughly 5 received placebo; per-sample allocation not given. Day 63 after the first injection of vaccine or placebo was the sampling time. The data were produced by immunoSEQ multiplex PCR, yet TCRdb's version contains in-frame clones alone and is incomplete. The data hold some 390,000 clones, with less than 90% observed a single time. The sample in question was peripheral blood, obtained in a trial of Ad26.COV2.S vaccine versus placebo. This clonotype originated in a person aged 18-60 years who received the Ad26.COV2.S COVID-19 vaccine or a placebo.

This chain's CDR3 is CATSRGGGPDTQYF. CDR3 in DNA: TGTGCCACCAGCCGGGGCGGGGGCCCAGATACGCAGTATTTT. This chain uses TRBV5-6 with TRBJ2-3; D is possibly TRBD2 (7 bases). The CDR3 extends over 14 amino acids. The germline gives CDR1 SGHDT, CDR2 YYEEEE.